The 7 T cell receptor beta chains reported below all come from one sample, sequenced in a study of blood T cell repertoires in COVID-19. The method was immunoSEQ multiplex PCR; TCRdb's version includes in-frame clones alone and lacks a portion of them. The sample holds about 210,000 clones, about 89% seen once. Sequenced material: peripheral blood. All receptors come from a woman aged 40 to 50 with acute or convalescent COVID-19.

J is TRBJ2-2 and V is TRBV7-8; D is possibly TRBD2 (5 bases). The germline CDR1 and CDR2 sequences are SGHVS and FQNEAQ. There are 18 residues in the CDR3. V shed 1 base and J shed 4 bases, with 19 bases lying between them. The CDR3 protein is CASSLVFLRTAFTGELFF. The DNA for the CDR3 is TGTGCCAGCAGCTTAGTTTTCCTGCGGACTGCCTTCACCGGGGAGCTGTTTTTT.

This rearrangement joins TRBV2 to TRBJ2-1; D is unresolved. V shed 8 bases and J shed 10 bases, with 12 bases lying between them. The CDR3 extends over 11 amino acids. CDR1 is SNHLY, CDR2 FYNNEI, per germline. The CDR3 reads CASVRMQEQFF. The CDR3 DNA reads as TGTGCCAGCGTGAGGATGCAGGAGCAGTTCTTC.

The chain links TRBV27 to TRBJ1-6; D is perhaps TRBD1 (5 bases). Looked up from germline, CDR1 is MNHEY and CDR2 is SMNVEV (reference sequence). The V end was cut by 4 bases, the J end by 9 bases, with 10 bases between. This CDR3 has 13 amino acids. The chain's CDR3 is CASSWDSGSPLHF. CDR3 nucleotides: TGTGCCAGCAGTTGGGACTCGGGTTCACCCCTCCACTTT.

V and J are TRBV21-1 and TRBJ2-7; the table assigns TRBD1, which was not confirmed against the DNA. TRBV21-1 is given as a pseudogene. The CDR3 has 14 amino acids. CDR3 nucleotide sequence: TGTGCCAGCAGCAAAGGCAGGATCCCTCTCGAGCAGTACGTC. This codes for CASSKGRIPLEQYV.

This rearrangement joins TRBV6-5 to TRBJ1-6, with TRBD1 as a possible D gene (5 bases). Trimming took 2 bases from V and 11 from J, leaving 10 bases between them. CDR3 length: 13 amino acids. Germline V gives CDR1 MNHEY, CDR2 SVGAGI. The CDR3 DNA reads as TGTGCCAGCAGTTACGGGGGGGGGACACCCCTCCACTTT. It yields the protein CASSYGGGTPLHF.

This clone is a singleton in its sample. This rearrangement joins TRBV6-5 to TRBJ1-1, with 7 bases aligning to TRBD1. With V trimmed by 10 bases and J by 4 bases, 12 bases remained unmatched. Germline CDR1 MNHEY, CDR2 SVGAGI. The CDR3 sequence is 14 residues long. In nucleotides, the CDR3 is TGTGCCACCGTCAGGGGGGTTGGAAGCACTGAAGCTTTCTTT. It is translated as CATVRGVGSTEAFF.

The V and J genes are TRBV3-1 (or the pseudogene TRBV3-2) and TRBJ1-2; 11 positions match TRBD1. V was clipped by 1 base and J by 8 bases; unmatched bases: 9. Germline CDR1 LGHDT, CDR2 YNNKEL (reference sequence). This CDR3 is built from 16 residues. CDR3 DNA sequence: TGTGCCAGCAGCCAAGGTGGGACAGGGGGGACCTCGGGCTACACCTTC. Its translation: CASSQGGTGGTSGYTF.